This T cell receptor beta chain stems from a study of shared clonotypes between healthy human individuals. The wider study: Each donor's CD8 memory used one plate, CD8 naive two, each CD4 subset three. General observations from the study: It was expected that sequencing depth would affect clonotype sharing among donors. Compared with memory subsets, naive subsets generally had larger estimated richness.

As regards this clone: Antigen specificity is unknown.

Germline lookup yields CDR1 SGHTA and CDR2 FQGTGA. The CDR3 is made up of 16 amino acids. The J segment lost 6 bases and the V segment lost 5 bases, leaving 11 bases of the junction unmatched. Clones were sequenced by immunoSEQ multiplex PCR, and TCRdb holds only the in-frame ones, with some missing. The sample has under 2.5 million clones, just under 95% seen once. Input material: naive CD4+ T cells from PBMCs. The subset is: CD45RA+ positively selected. V and J are TRBV7-3 and TRBJ2-1; TRBD2 matches 9 bases. This TCR was recovered from a man aged 18 to 30 in good health. Some clones in this sample may be carry-over from other donors' samples. Written as DNA, the CDR3 is TGTGCCAGCAGCCCCCGGTTGGGACTAGCCCCCAATGAGCAGTTCTTC. Translated, it gives CASSPRLGLAPNEQFF.